This T cell receptor (beta chain) was sequenced during a study of blood T cells in healthy people across ages. The CDR3 is 15 residues long. Trimming left V 0 bases short and J 0 bases short, with 5 bases between. The germline CDR1 and CDR2 sequences are MGHRA and YSYEKL. Primed by a sample-barcoded 5' primer and a J-beta primer mix, a second PCR proceeded for about 7 to 11 cycles. TCRdb re-derived calls from the 5' RACE reads in MiXCR, one entry per CDR3 protein. Among roughly 800,000 distinct CDR3 sequences listed, about 25% were seen once. This sample also belongs to another study, concerning T cells of mothers and their children.

The source is a boy aged 10-17 years in good health. This sequence joins TRBV4-1 and TRBJ1-4, with TRBD1 as a possible D gene (5 bases). Sequencing used blood. The CDR3 nucleotides are TGCGCCAGCAGCCAAGAAGGGGCAACTAATGAAAAACTGTTTTTT. It encodes CASSQEGATNEKLFF.